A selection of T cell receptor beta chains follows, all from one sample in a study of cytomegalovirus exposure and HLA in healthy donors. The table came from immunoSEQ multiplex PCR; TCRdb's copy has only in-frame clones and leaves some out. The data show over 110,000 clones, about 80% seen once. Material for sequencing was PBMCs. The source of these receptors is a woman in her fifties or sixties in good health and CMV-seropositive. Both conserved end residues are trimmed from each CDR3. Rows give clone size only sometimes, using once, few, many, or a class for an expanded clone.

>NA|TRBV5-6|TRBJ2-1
ASSLRLADEQF
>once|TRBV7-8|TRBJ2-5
ASSAYRASQETQY
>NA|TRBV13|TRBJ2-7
ASQREEGEQY
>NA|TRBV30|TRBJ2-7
AWSVAQNYEQY
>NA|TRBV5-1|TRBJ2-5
ASSSGTEETQY
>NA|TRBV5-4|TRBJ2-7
ASSRGLAGGTEQY
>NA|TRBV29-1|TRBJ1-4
SVQPLGQGREKLF
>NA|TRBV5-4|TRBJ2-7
ASRLLAGGSYEQY
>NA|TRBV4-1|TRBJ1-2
ASSQAWTGRGYT
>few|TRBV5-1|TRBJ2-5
ASKGGEETQY
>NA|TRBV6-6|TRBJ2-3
ASSLAGGPTDTQY
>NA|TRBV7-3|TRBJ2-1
ASSAAPGFDEQF
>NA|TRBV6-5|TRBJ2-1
ASSSGLAGVGVMQF
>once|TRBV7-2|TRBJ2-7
ASSLDRDSAYEQY
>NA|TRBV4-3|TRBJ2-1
ASSPTSGGPQPQF
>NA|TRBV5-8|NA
ASSLKLGAYEQY
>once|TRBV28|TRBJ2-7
ASCGQGISYEQY
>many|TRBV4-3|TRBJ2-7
ASSQDRDRPYEQY
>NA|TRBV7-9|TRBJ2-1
ASSHGRAGEQF
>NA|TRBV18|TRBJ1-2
ASSPLDRAGGYT
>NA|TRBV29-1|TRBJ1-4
SVSQGEKLF
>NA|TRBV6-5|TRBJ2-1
ASKLAADYNEQF
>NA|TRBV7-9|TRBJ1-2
ASSLNSISQDGYT
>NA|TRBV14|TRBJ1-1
ASSQDLVPTREAF
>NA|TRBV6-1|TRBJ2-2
ASSGTGTSGSRSNTGELF
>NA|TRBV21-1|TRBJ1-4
ASSRALGTEATNEKLF
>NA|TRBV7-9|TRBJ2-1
ASAELAGDHEQF
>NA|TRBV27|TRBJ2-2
ASSPRHSGELF
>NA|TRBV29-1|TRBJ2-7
SVGSGQEYYEQY
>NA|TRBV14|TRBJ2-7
ASSQAGGRVNEQY
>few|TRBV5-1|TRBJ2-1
ASSSELANNEQF
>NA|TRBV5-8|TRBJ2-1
ASRNPGLAASYNEQF
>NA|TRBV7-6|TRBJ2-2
ASSSRVGGTGELF
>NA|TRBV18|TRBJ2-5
ASSPRQEETQY
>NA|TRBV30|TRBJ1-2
ARQVNYGYT
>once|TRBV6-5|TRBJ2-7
ASRARGSSYEQY
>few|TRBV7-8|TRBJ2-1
ASSFVPLATYNEQF
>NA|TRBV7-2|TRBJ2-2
ASSFSWVQVLGTGELF
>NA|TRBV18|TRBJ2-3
ASSPVGRTDTQY
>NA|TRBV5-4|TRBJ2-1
ASSRTSGSNNEQF
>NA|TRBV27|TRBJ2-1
ASSFGLAGAVYNEQF
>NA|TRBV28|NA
ASSPVDRGHYEQY
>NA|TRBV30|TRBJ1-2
AWSVAGAMYGYT
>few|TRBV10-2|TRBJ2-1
ASSLAGTGNEQF
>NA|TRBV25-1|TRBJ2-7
ASIGGRPPFLSEEQY
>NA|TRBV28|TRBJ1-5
ASYSNQPQH